The 13 T cell receptor beta chains listed next were all sequenced from one sample in a study. TCRdb itself ran the 5' RACE reads through MiXCR, one entry per CDR3 protein. The repertoire includes over 25,000 distinct CDR3 sequences, approximately 24% of them detected once, and about 3.9% sits in the top ten. Sequenced: naive CD4+ T cells sorted from a lymph node. This sample's subset: naive CD4+ T cells, CD4+CD45RA+CD25-. All receptors derive from a female donor with breast cancer.

The chain is built from TRBV3-1 and TRBJ2-2; TRBD1 matches 7 bases. The CDR3 contains 16 residues. Per germline, CDR1 LGHDT and CDR2 YNNKEL (reference sequence). Unmatched junction bases numbered 5, after V lost 1 base and J lost 3 bases. CDR3 nucleotide sequence: TGTGCCAGCAGCCAAGGAGAGGGGGCTTACACCGGGGAGCTGTTTTTT. This sequence encodes CASSQGEGAYTGELFF.

Of note for this clonotype: A read error may be the cause here, since a much bigger clone is one base away. V and J are TRBV7-2 and TRBJ2-5; 8 bases agree with TRBD1. Germline V gene sequence: CDR1 SGHTA, CDR2 FQGNSA. This CDR3 is 13 amino acids long. The CDR3, as DNA: TGTGCCGGCAGCGTGGACAGGGTGGAGACCCAGTACTTC. Translation: CAGSVDRVETQYF.

A single count supports this clonotype. This rearrangement joins TRBV24-1 to TRBJ1-2; the match to TRBD1 covers 11 bases. Germline V gene sequence: CDR1 KGHDR, CDR2 SFDVKD. The CDR3 length is 16 residues. Trimming at V came to 5 bases and at J to 8 bases, leaving 12 bases not matched to a gene. The CDR3 bases are TGTGCCACCAGTGGCCGCGGTGGACAGGGGGCTCGGGGCTACACCTTC. It translates to CATSGRGGQGARGYTF.

This clonotype was seen only a few times. This chain joins TRBV29-1 and TRBJ1-2; D might be TRBD1 (5 bases). The CDR3 contains 12 residues. The V gene's germline CDR1 is SQVTM and CDR2 ANQGSEA. V dropped 7 bases and J dropped 8 bases, with 17 bases sitting between them. The CDR3 sequence is CSGRDVVGGYTF. CDR3 nucleotide sequence: TGCAGCGGAAGGGACGTCGTGGGGGGCTACACCTTC.

This clonotype was detected ten times or more. The chain recombines TRBV6-5 with TRBJ2-1; TRBD1 or TRBD2 may be the D gene (5 bases each). Trimming took 5 bases from V and 9 from J, leaving 11 bases between them. From germline, CDR1 is MNHEY and CDR2 SVGAGI. CDR3 length equals 12 residues. DNA of the CDR3: TGTGCCAGCAGTGGGGGAATGGGTGAGCAGTTCTTC. It codes for CASSGGMGEQFF.

The chain employs TRBV12-3 or TRBV12-4 and TRBJ2-1; 8 nucleotides line up with TRBD2. CDR3 length: 14 amino acids. Trimming removed 3 bases from V and 7 bases from J; junction bases left unmatched: 5. The CDR3 DNA reads TGTGCCAGCAGTTTCTCTCAGCGGGAGAATGAGCAGTTCTTC. This translates into CASSFSQRENEQFF.

The gene calls are TRBV7-9 and TRBJ2-7; 7 bases align to TRBD1. This CDR3 has 14 residues. Unmatched junction bases numbered 7, after V lost 5 bases and J lost 3 bases. The germline V gene encodes CDR1 SEHNR and CDR2 FQNEAQ (reference sequence). This CDR3 is CASSHRDSFYEQYF. The DNA of the CDR3 is TGTGCCAGCAGCCACCGGGACAGTTTCTACGAGCAGTACTTC.

V gene TRBV4-2 combines with J gene TRBJ2-1; TRBD2 matches at 10 bases. Per the germline V gene, CDR1 is LGHNA and CDR2 is YNFKEQ. This CDR3 is 20 amino acids long. The V gene end was trimmed by 0 bases and the J gene end by 0 bases; junction bases not matched to a gene: 11. The CDR3, as DNA: TGTGCCAGCAGCCAAGAAGGAATGTCTAGCGGGGGCCTCTCCTACAATGAGCAGTTCTTC. Translating it yields CASSQEGMSSGGLSYNEQFF.

Remarks on this clonotype: This may come from a read error, since a much larger clone is one base off. The rearrangement joins TRBV4-1 to TRBJ1-3; TRBD1 aligns across 7 bases. Germline loops: CDR1 MGHRA, CDR2 YSYEKL. The V segment lost 8 bases and the J segment 4 bases; nucleotides outside the gene matches: 14. This CDR3 has 16 residues. This CDR3 reads CASGRIDRASGNTIYF. The CDR3 DNA follows: TGCGCCAGCGGCCGGATAGACAGGGCATCCGGAAACACCATATATTTT.

As for this clonotype: An end of the junction does not agree with germline; a read error may underlie this. The J gene is TRBJ2-7, the V gene TRBV5-6; D call uncertain. The CDR3 has 12 amino acids. Germline V CDR1 and CDR2: SGHDT, YYEEEE. Here the CDR3 reads CAGSSTVYEQYF. DNA for the CDR3: TGTGCCGGCAGCTCAACAGTATACGAGCAGTACTTC.

In this sample, this clonotype is medium-sized (0.01 to 0.1%). The chain recombines TRBV4-1 with TRBJ2-5; D is uncertain. Germline-derived CDR1 and CDR2 are MGHRA and YSYEKL. Trimming removed 5 bases from V and 2 bases from J, with 9 bases in between. This CDR3 comprises 13 residues. The CDR3 DNA follows: TGCGCCAGCAGCGTAGCAGTTCAAGAGACCCAGTACTTC. The encoded protein is CASSVAVQETQYF.

This clonotype was counted many times. DNA for the CDR3: TGTGCCAGCAGCTATGGACAGAACACTGAAGCTTTCTTT. Protein product: CASSYGQNTEAFF. The chain employs TRBV6-5 and TRBJ1-1; D might be TRBD1 (5 bases). The CDR3 extends over 13 amino acids. Germline CDR1 is MNHEY and CDR2 is SVGAGI. V was trimmed by 6 bases and J by 1 base, leaving 9 bases between them.

In regard to this clonotype: A read error is likely, as this CDR3 ends without the conserved phenylalanine or tryptophan. This chain joins TRBV7-6 and TRBJ2-1; 7 bases fit TRBD2. The V gene's germline CDR1 is SGHVS and CDR2 FNYEAQ. CDR3 size: 12 residues. The V segment lost 2 bases and the J segment 8 bases; nucleotides outside the gene matches: 0. The CDR3 DNA sequence: TGTGCCAGCAGCTTACGGGGGGATGAGCAGTTCCTC. As protein: CASSLRGDEQFL.